This T cell receptor beta chain was found in a study of response to subunit inactivated influenza vaccine. Whole-study findings and limits: That few new T cells are recruited by each seasonal influenza vaccination was the authors' suggestion.

Details on this clonotype: No antigen is known for it.

Trimming at V came to 1 base and at J to 1 base, leaving 6 bases not matched to a gene. Germline-derived CDR1 and CDR2 are SGHDT and YYEEEE. The CDR3 is made up of 18 amino acids. TCRdb ran MiXCR on the RT-PCR reads and lists one entry per CDR3 protein. The sample carries roughly 550,000 distinct CDR3 sequences, roughly 25% recorded once. These same records also appear under a second study, on T cells expressing NK-cell markers. That report adds: 5'RACE template switching with UMIs generated TCR beta cDNA.

J is TRBJ2-3 and V is TRBV5-6, with 13 bases that match TRBD2. This TCR was sampled from a man in his forties or fifties who received an inactivated influenza vaccine. This sample comprised CD4+ T cells sorted from PBMCs, obtained 11 to 12 days after vaccination. CDR3: CASSLTLAGGRRTDTQYF. CDR3 coding DNA: TGTGCCAGCAGCTTGACACTAGCGGGAGGGCGTCGCACAGATACGCAGTATTTT.